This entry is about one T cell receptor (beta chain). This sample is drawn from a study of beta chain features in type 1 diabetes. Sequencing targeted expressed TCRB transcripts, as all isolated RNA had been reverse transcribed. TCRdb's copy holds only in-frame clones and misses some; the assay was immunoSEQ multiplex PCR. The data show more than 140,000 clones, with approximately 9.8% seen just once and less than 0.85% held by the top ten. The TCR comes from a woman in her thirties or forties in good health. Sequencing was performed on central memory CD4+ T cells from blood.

The CDR3 bases are TGTGCCAGCAGCCTAGAAGCGGGGGGGCCGCGGGAGCAGTTCTTC. It specifies CASSLEAGGPREQFF. The rearrangement links TRBV7-2 to TRBJ2-1; 10 bases agree with TRBD2. Trimming cost V 5 bases and J 10 bases; bases outside gene matches: 11. Germline CDR1 reads SGHTA; CDR2 reads FQGNSA. The CDR3 is 15 residues long.